These 13 T cell receptor beta chains were sequenced from one sample in a study of metastatic and nonmetastatic thyroid tumors. TCRdb re-processed the PCR reads through MiXCR. The sample has about 19,000 clones, 20% to 30% seen once. Patients had received no treatment of any kind before thyroid surgery. Sequencing was done on a sample of blood. The receptors stem from a male donor with papillary thyroid cancer or a benign thyroid nodule (not recorded which). Some clones in this sample may be carry-over from other donors' samples.

The chain uses TRBV12-3 or TRBV12-4 and TRBJ1-2; D unresolved. The CDR3 has 12 amino acids. V was trimmed by 7 bases and J by 5 bases, leaving 11 bases between them. Written as DNA, the CDR3 is TGTGCCAGCAAGGTCGACGGTTATGGCTACACCTTC. This gives the protein CASKVDGYGYTF.

This clone has at least ten counts. The chain combines TRBV20-1 with TRBJ1-1; tentatively, D is TRBD1 (6 bases). CDR1 and CDR2 (germline): DFQATT, SNEGSKA (reference sequence). There are 12 residues in the CDR3. The ends were cut back, 6 bases at V and 1 base at J, with 9 bases in the middle. The DNA for the CDR3 is TGCAGTGCCCCCAGGGGGAACACTGAAGCTTTCTTT. Its translation is CSAPRGNTEAFF.

The genes are TRBV19 and TRBJ2-1; 12 bases line up with TRBD2. CDR1 and CDR2 (germline): LNHDA, SQIVND (reference sequence). V shed 3 bases, J shed 9 bases, and the junction held 6 bases outside the gene matches. The CDR3 spans 15 residues. The CDR3, as DNA: TGTGCCAGTAGTATGACTAGCGGGAGTCTGAGTGAGCAGTTCTTC. This translates into CASSMTSGSLSEQFF.

This clone is termed medium-sized. This chain connects TRBV6-1 to TRBJ1-2; D ambiguous. Looked up from germline, CDR1 is MNHNS and CDR2 is SASEGT. The length of the CDR3 is 13 residues. Trimming removed 7 bases from V and 4 bases from J, with 13 bases in between. CDR3 nucleotides: TGTGCCAGCAAGTCTGGGTCGGGCTATGGCTACACCTTC. Encoded protein: CASKSGSGYGYTF.

This clone was counted ten times or more. The chain carries TRBV18 and TRBJ2-3; D perhaps matches TRBD2 (5 bases). Trimming took off 6 bases at V and 0 bases at J, with 10 bases between the two ends. This CDR3 region has 14 residues. Per the germline V gene, CDR1 is KGHSH and CDR2 is LQKENI. The CDR3 reads CASSPGVSTDTQYF. The CDR3 nucleotides read TGTGCCAGCTCCCCCGGGGTTAGCACAGATACGCAGTATTTT.

The table lists this clone with many counts. The chain carries TRBV18 and TRBJ2-1; D call uncertain. Trimming removed 6 bases from V and 0 bases from J, with 9 bases in between. This CDR3 has 14 residues. Germline V lookup: CDR1 KGHSH, CDR2 LQKENI. CDR3 nucleotides: TGTGCCAGCTCCGGAGATAGCTCCTACAATGAGCAGTTCTTC. Encoded protein: CASSGDSSYNEQFF.

The table lists this clone with a few counts. The rearrangement joins TRBV6-1 to TRBJ2-1; the match to TRBD1 covers 9 bases. Unmatched junction bases numbered 7, after V lost 7 bases and J lost 3 bases. From germline, CDR1 is MNHNS and CDR2 SASEGT. CDR3 length: 15 amino acids. As DNA, the CDR3 is TGTGCCAGCATCGCCGGGACAGGGTACTACAATGAGCAGTTCTTC. Translating it yields CASIAGTGYYNEQFF.

The rearrangement joins TRBV12-3 or TRBV12-4 to TRBJ2-5, with 7 nucleotides matching TRBD2. The CDR3 loop spans 17 amino acids. The J segment lost 4 bases and the V segment lost 5 bases, leaving 16 bases of the junction unmatched. The DNA for the CDR3 is TGTGCCAGCAGTCCCGACCGCCTGTGGGTAGCGGGAGAGACCCAGTACTTC. It yields the protein CASSPDRLWVAGETQYF.

At least ten counts were recorded for this clone. The chain couples TRBV9 to TRBJ2-7, with 9 bases aligning to TRBD2. The CDR3 extends over 15 amino acids. The V and J ends lost 0 bases and 0 bases, in that order; junction bases with no gene match: 1. Germline V gene sequence: CDR1 SGDLS, CDR2 YYNGEE. The CDR3 here is CASSVGGGGSYEQYF. The CDR3 nucleotides are TGTGCCAGCAGCGTAGGCGGGGGGGGCTCCTACGAGCAGTACTTC.

The V gene is TRBV5-1, the J gene TRBJ2-1; the match to TRBD2 covers 8 bases. V shed 3 bases and J 1 base; nucleotides not matched to a gene: 3. This CDR3 contains 15 residues. CDR1 is SGHRS, CDR2 YFSETQ, per germline. The CDR3 DNA follows: TGCGCCAGCAGCTCTGGACTAGCTTCCTACAATGAGCAGTTCTTC. Protein: CASSSGLASYNEQFF.

This clone was recorded many times. This chain joins TRBV25-1 and TRBJ2-1; D is undetermined. The CDR3 is 12 residues long. The V gene lost 2 bases and the J gene lost 6 bases, with 5 bases spanning the gap. Per the germline V gene, CDR1 is MGHDK and CDR2 is SYGVNS. CDR3 residues: CASSETSNEQFF. The CDR3 nucleotides are TGTGCCAGCAGTGAAACTTCCAATGAGCAGTTCTTC.

Relative to its sample, this clone is medium-sized. The chain couples TRBV7-8 to TRBJ2-5, with TRBD1 as a possible D gene (6 bases). The V gene's germline CDR1 is SGHVS and CDR2 FQNEAQ. The CDR3 totals 11 residues. V lost 7 bases to trimming and J lost 7 bases, with 10 bases between them. The CDR3 DNA is TGTGCCAGCAACGTACAGGGGACCCAGTACTTC. It is translated as CASNVQGTQYF.

A remark on this clone: The junction departs from the called germline gene at one end, perhaps through a read error. This chain links TRBV11-2 with TRBJ2-2, with 9 nucleotides matching TRBD1. This CDR3 comprises 18 residues. Germline V lookup: CDR1 SGHAT, CDR2 FQNNGV. The CDR3, as DNA: TGTGCCAGCAGCCGAACAGGGGGCTGGCTTCGGGGCACCGTGGAGCTGTTTTTT. Encoded protein: CASSRTGGWLRGTVELFF. The variable domain in full, completed from reference TRBV11-2 and TRBJ2-2, reads EAGVAQSPRYKIIEKRQSVAFWCNPISGHATLYWYQQILGQGPKLLIQFQNNGVVDDSQLPKDRFSAERLKGVDSTLKIQPAKLEDSAVYLCASSRTGGWLRGTVELFFGEGSRLTVL.